This T cell receptor (beta chain) was sequenced during a study of cytomegalovirus exposure and HLA in healthy donors (dated by TCRdb to 2016 to 2017). In the study overall: According to an earlier analysis of 450 to 650 of the donors, 150 million to 200 million T cells yielded over 100 million unique TCR beta sequences and around 300 Gb of sequence data. To decide whether each TCR beta V gene segment behaved as functional or pseudogenic, an earlier analysis of approximately 600 of the donors relied on high-throughput TCR beta sequencing. An early release covering 550 to 700 HLA-typed donors comprised approximately 300 gigabases of sequencing data and tens of millions of unique TCR sequences. A later genetic analysis used genome-wide SNP genotypes for about three fifths of the 666 donors, treating that subset as a discovery cohort. The T cell repertoires of some 670 subjects were profiled by immunosequencing and related to cytomegalovirus serostatus. Roughly 5 DR-DQ haplotypes were handled as single units for association and clustering, since linkage in the cohort was strong. HLA typing included class I and class II loci at four-digit resolution. High-throughput TCR immunosequencing, statistical association of individual TCRs with disease status, and machine learning were combined to predict cytomegalovirus infection status. The aim of the study was to test whether cataloging public T cell receptors could identify signatures of past pathogen exposure. Rather than using new phenotypic data, the later analysis identified candidate immune exposures from TCR beta sequences and from how often those sequences occurred across donors. The number of donors typed differed by locus, with roughly 629-640 for A, B, C, DRB1 and DQB1, 522 for DQA1, over 600 for DPA1, and some 440 for DPB1. Of the 300 to 400 genotyped donors, 65% to 90% fell in the genetic ancestry cluster associated with self-reported Caucasian donors. On average, over 200,000 unique TCR beta nucleotide sequences were sequenced per donor among about 400 genotyped donors of the cohort, with about 17% of those sequences being non-productive. Donor age, sex, ethnicity and CMV serostatus were compiled alongside the repertoire data. Besides the first cohort of approximately 670 subjects, a separate validation cohort made up of 120 or so different subjects was used. A later analysis re-examined previously published TCR beta repertoires from 600 to 700 donors and added high-resolution HLA genotyping to investigate patterns of TCR occurrence. All discovery cohort repertoires had been generated using a single sequencing platform. Study-wide findings and limitations: Because HLA typing was unavailable for some donors at each locus, only the typed subset was used in association tests. In the study, some 160 TCR beta chains were listed as associated with cytomegalovirus. Some IMGT-functional V segments, including TRBV6-2 and TRBV6-3, could not be told apart with the 87-base-pair reads, so those segments were excluded. A later analysis reported that several top co-occurrence clusters appeared linked to parvovirus B19, influenza, CMV and Epstein-Barr virus. Assigning TCR associations to individual alleles was difficult when HLA alleles, especially DR and DQ, strongly co-occurred. In a later analysis, most CMV-associated TCR beta chains were found to appear HLA-restricted, with HLA associations seemingly driven largely by CMV exposure. Specific HLA alleles were associated with roughly 16,000 TCR beta sequences at a false discovery rate of 0.05 in a later analysis. The authors suggested that the approach could potentially be extended to other disease states and immunological phenotypes. Broadly in line with IMGT annotations, most TCR beta V segments showed up in productive rearrangements about 90% or about 30% of the time in an earlier analysis of some 590 of the donors. Compared with the roughly 720-donor mean, donors in an Asian-associated ancestry cluster had fewer N-insertions in productive TCRs, according to a later genetic analysis. Most TCR sequences were seen in very few donors, while some public TCRs were found in many individuals. In a later analysis, HLA-associated TCR beta chains were found to be more clonally expanded and to have lower generation probabilities than equally common non-associated chains. Cytomegalovirus status was reported to be diagnosed by the classifier with high specificity and sensitivity in both the original and validation cohorts. Correlated functional status among segregating V segments might be attributable to linkage disequilibrium, but an unknown experimental factor could not be ruled out. A later genetic analysis associated a missense DCLRE1C variant with V-gene and J-gene trimming of TCR beta chains, and an independent cohort replicated the association. A later analysis found that TCR association rates varied across HLA loci, with DRB1 alleles showing the most associated TCRs and HLA-C alleles the fewest. Because counts were too low, seventeen rarely observed V segments, including chromosome 9 orphons, were excluded from the earlier analysis of several hundred of the donors. A few of the identified cytomegalovirus-associated TCR beta chains were confirmed in vitro to be specific for cytomegalovirus antigens. Roughly uniform sequencing depth across donors was assumed in presence/absence analyses, although this assumption may not hold. This cohort had only TCR beta chains sequenced, and the lack of alpha or paired-chain data limited which features could be detected. A further reported finding was that TCR beta sequences accurately predicted the HLA-A and HLA-B alleles for most subjects in the first cohort. A cluster of highly shared sequence variants was judged likely to be a technical artifact of the sequencing pipeline. CMV serostatus was the only immune exposure information available for the cohort.

The library was made by the immunoSEQ multiplex PCR assay. For the multiplex PCR, a mixture combining 60 forward primers for TCR Vbeta segments and 13 reverse primers for TCR Jbeta segments was used. A multiplex PCR assay on genomic DNA amplified the CDR3 region of rearranged TCR beta genes. The amplified TCR beta libraries were sequenced on the Illumina HiSeq System as 87-base-pair reads. On the authors' methods: A later analysis counted about 76 million unique TCR beta chains across the 670 or so repertoires, and 9 million to 14 million of these chains were shared by at least two donors. Raw reads were error-corrected and collapsed into unique sequences with a nearest-neighbor algorithm that merged closely related sequences to remove PCR and sequencing errors. CDR3 sequences were aligned to IMGT reference sequences to assign V, D and J gene segments. For a sequence to be retained, a match of at least six nucleotides to both a V gene segment and a J gene segment was required. A rearrangement counted as productive if the CDR3 had no stop codons and remained in frame with V and J, and every other rearrangement counted as non-productive. CDR3 was defined according to IMGT convention as the region running from the second conserved V-encoded cysteine to the conserved J-encoded phenylalanine. Sequences without an unambiguous match to a single V gene segment were excluded from the earlier analysis of 500 to 700 of the donors. An earlier analysis of a few hundred of the donors called V segments functional above 56.7% productive rearrangements and segregating when the between-donor standard deviation exceeded 5%. A statistical classification framework was built to diagnose cytomegalovirus status from the catalog of TCR beta chain sequences. A later analysis assigned V and J genes by comparing TCR nucleotide sequences with IMGT/GENE-DB human TR gene sequences. The TCRdist pipeline was used in a later analysis to assign CDR3 sequences and most-parsimonious VDJ recombination scenarios. In a later analysis, every TCR beta chain was defined by the combination of its CDR3 amino acid sequence and its V-gene family, and reads without a unique V-gene family were dropped. To address suspected cross-contamination and a sequencing artifact, a later analysis removed approximately 600 highly shared, low-generation-probability nucleotide sequences. In a later analysis, a clonal expansion index for each public chain was calculated from normalized within-repertoire ranks of inferred template counts. In a later analysis, generation probabilities were computed using a VDJ recombination model fitted to out-of-frame rearrangements, and the results were checked against IGoR. In a later analysis, hypergeometric tests were used to score TCR-TCR, TCR-HLA and TCR-CMV co-occurrence, with a repertoire-size bias correction applied to TCR pairs. In a later analysis, false discovery rates were estimated by permuting HLA or CMV assignments 20 times. A later analysis grouped co-occurring TCRs with DBSCAN, adding TCRdist sequence similarity when clustering within HLA-allele-positive subsets. Repertoires with fewer than 30,000 or more than 120,000 public chains, plus five repertoires with anomalous nucleotide sharing, were excluded from co-occurrence clustering. What TCRdb holds here is the immuneACCESS table cut down to in-frame rearrangements. Part of the clones is not present; checked against another copy, under half of the missing clones reflect an unresolved V gene, and the others are unexplained. From that table come the V and J calls and clone size; the DNA was used to work out D and trimming. The sample records around 200,000 clones, roughly 80% of which are singletons. Together, the top ten hold about 6% of the sample.

Spanning cysteine to phenylalanine, the CDR3 consists of 13 amino acids. CDR3 DNA is the only sequence kept; it has 39 bases, read in frame from the first base. V was cut back by 6 bases and J by 1 base, leaving a gap of 10 bases between them. Based on the germline V gene, the CDR1 and CDR2 sequences are SGHDT and YYEEEE. The cohort comprised some 680 healthy bone marrow donors. At the time of sampling, all cohort members were nominally healthy, though unrecorded immune exposures were likely present. The donor was CMV seropositive and was included in the group of almost 300 seropositive cohort members. Every donor gave a peripheral blood sample, and the peripheral blood mononuclear cells from that sample were used for TCR beta sequencing. Genomic DNA extraction from the blood cell samples was performed with the Qiagen DNeasy Blood Extraction Kit. This clone was observed a few times. Its specific antigen is unknown. Base qualities are not provided; no much larger clone lies one nucleotide away.

The specimen sequenced was PBMCs. The chain is assembled from TRBV5-6 and TRBJ1-1; there is no confident call for the D gene. This TCR was recovered from a man in his forties in good health and CMV-seropositive. The DNA sequence is given as TGTGCCAGCACGTTCGGAGCGAACACTGAAGCTTTCTTT. Its amino acids are CASTFGANTEAFF.